The clone carrying this T cell receptor (beta chain) was counted at least ten times. The data were obtained in a study of T cells after yellow fever vaccination. TCRdb redid the calling of the 5' RACE reads with MiXCR, one entry per CDR3 protein. The sample lists 250,000 to 400,000 distinct CDR3 sequences, about 4% seen once, with about 26% in the top ten. The V and J ends lost 4 bases and 8 bases respectively, with 10 bases between them. Germline V gene data show CDR1 as KGHDR and CDR2 as SFDVKD. The CDR3 totals 12 residues. The sequence was obtained from a young man who received the YFV17D yellow fever vaccine. This specimen was PBMCs, taken 5 days after the yellow fever booster vaccination. This chain links TRBV24-1 with TRBJ1-2, with D maybe TRBD1 (6 bases). CDR3 residues: CATSDTGKGYTF. The DNA for the CDR3 is TGTGCCACCAGTGACACAGGGAAAGGCTACACCTTC.